The 4 T cell receptor beta chains below all came from one sample that was sequenced in a study of blood T cell repertoires in COVID-19. Clones were sequenced by immunoSEQ multiplex PCR, and TCRdb holds only the in-frame ones, with some missing. The sample contains hundreds of thousands of clones, about nine tenths of which appear only once. What was sequenced was PBMCs or T cells enriched from blood (not recorded which). These receptors were obtained from a young man who had recovered from COVID-19.

The chain has TRBV13 and TRBJ1-2, with D possibly TRBD1 on 5 matching bases. The CDR3 runs 13 residues. Trimming stripped 4 bases from V and 2 bases from J, with 8 bases between. Germline V gene data show CDR1 as PRHDT and CDR2 as FYEKMQ (reference sequence). CDR3 amino acids: CASSSGGNYGYTF. In nucleotides, the CDR3 is TGTGCCAGCAGCTCGGGGGGGAACTATGGCTACACCTTC.

The table lists this clone with a count of one. This rearrangement joins TRBV5-1 to TRBJ2-3; 8 positions match TRBD1. The CDR3 length is 15 residues. Germline-derived CDR1 and CDR2 are SGHRS and YFSETQ. J was trimmed by 6 bases and V by 3 bases; bases with no gene match: 9. CDR3 amino acids: CASSSRTGQGDTQYF. The CDR3 region has the DNA TGCGCCAGCAGCTCCAGGACAGGGCAGGGGGATACGCAGTATTTT.

The chain couples TRBV11-2 to TRBJ2-2, with D tentatively TRBD1 (5 bases). Germline V gene sequence: CDR1 SGHAT, CDR2 FQNNGV. V lost 7 bases, J lost 2 bases, and 17 bases lay in between. This CDR3 region has 16 residues. This CDR3 reads CASIPADMKNTGELFF. The CDR3 bases are TGTGCCAGCATCCCCGCGGACATGAAAAACACCGGGGAGCTGTTTTTT.

This clone was seen a single time. V and J are TRBV19 and TRBJ1-6; 8 positions agree with TRBD1. The germline V gene encodes CDR1 LNHDA and CDR2 SQIVND (reference sequence). V was pared by 3 bases and J by 6 bases, with 1 base of the junction left unmatched. The CDR3 consists of 14 residues. In nucleotides, the CDR3 is TGTGCCAGTAGTATCGACAGGGGTAATTCACCCCTCCACTTT. Encoded protein: CASSIDRGNSPLHF.